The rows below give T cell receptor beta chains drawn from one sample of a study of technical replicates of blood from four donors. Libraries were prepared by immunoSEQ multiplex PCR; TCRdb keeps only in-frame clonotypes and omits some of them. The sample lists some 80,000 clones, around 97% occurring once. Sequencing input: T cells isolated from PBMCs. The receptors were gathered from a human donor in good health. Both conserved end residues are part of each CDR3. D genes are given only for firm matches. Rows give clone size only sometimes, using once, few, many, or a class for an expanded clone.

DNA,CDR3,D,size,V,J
TGCAGTGCTAGAGCTAGTTACGAGCAGTACTTC,CSARASYEQYF,-,-,TRBV20-1,TRBJ2-7
TGTGCCACCTATACAGGTGGCTACACCTTC,CATYTGGYTF,-,few,TRBV2,TRBJ1-2
TGCGCCAGCAGCCAAGACCAGGGGGTGAACACTGAAGCTTTCTTT,CASSQDQGVNTEAFF,TRBD1,-,TRBV4-3,TRBJ1-1
TGCGCCAGCAGACAGTGCGCAGTCTCCTACAATGAGCAGTTCTTC,CASRQCAVSYNEQFF,-,-,TRBV10-1,TRBJ2-1
TGTGCCAGCAGCTTAGTTCAGGGGGTGAATGAGCAGTTCTTC,CASSLVQGVNEQFF,TRBD1,-,TRBV7-9,TRBJ2-1
TGTGCCTGGACCGTAGGGGGTTTGGGTTTGGGTGAAAAACTGTTTTTT,CAWTVGGLGLGEKLFF,-,-,TRBV30,TRBJ1-4
TGTGCCACCAGCAGAGGCCAACTGGGAGGAGGAGAGACCCAGTACTTC,CATSRGQLGGGETQYF,-,-,TRBV15,TRBJ2-5
TGCAGCGTAGGGATAGCGGGAGGATGGGAGCAGTTCTTC,CSVGIAGGWEQFF,TRBD2,-,TRBV29-1,TRBJ2-1
TGCGCCAGCAGCCAATGGTCTGCGAGCTCCTACGAGCAGTACTTC,CASSQWSASSYEQYF,-,once,TRBV4-1,TRBJ2-7
TGTGCCAGCAGACGGGGAGGCAATTCACCCCTCCACTTT,CASRRGGNSPLHF,-,once,TRBV6-5,TRBJ1-6
TGTGCCACCAGCAGCCGTACTAGCGTCCCCTACGAGCAGTACTTC,CATSSRTSVPYEQYF,TRBD2,-,TRBV15,TRBJ2-7
TGTGCCAGCAGTTTTACGGGGATTAATCAGCCCCAGCATTTT,CASSFTGINQPQHF,-,-,TRBV28,TRBJ1-5
TGCGCCAGCAGGTCGGGACAGCAACAAGAGACCCAGTACTTC,CASRSGQQQETQYF,TRBD1,-,TRBV5-1,TRBJ2-5
TGTGCCATCCTCCCGGGACTAGCGGGAGTAACAGATACGCAGTATTTT,CAILPGLAGVTDTQYF,TRBD2,-,TRBV28,TRBJ2-3
TGTGCCAGCTCACCTATCTATACTGGAAACACCATATATTTT,CASSPIYTGNTIYF,-,-,TRBV18,TRBJ1-3
TGTGCCAGCAGTGAATGGCAGGGCGCCAAGCAGTACTTC,CASSEWQGAKQYF,-,-,TRBV6-1,TRBJ2-7
TGTGCCAGTAGTCCTCAGGGGGACGGATACTACGAGCAGTACTTC,CASSPQGDGYYEQYF,TRBD1,-,TRBV19,TRBJ2-7
TGCGCCAGCAGCTTTATACTAGCGGATAGCACAGATACGCAGTATTTT,CASSFILADSTDTQYF,TRBD2,-,TRBV4-3,TRBJ2-3
TGCAGCGTTGCCCACCAACGGCGGGACAGTTCCTACGAGCAGTACTTC,CSVAHQRRDSSYEQYF,-,-,TRBV29-1,TRBJ2-7
TGTGCCAGCAGTCACTACTACGAGCAGTACTTC,CASSHYYEQYF,-,-,TRBV28,TRBJ2-7
TGCGCCAGCAGCCAACCGACAGGGATTGGGTTTCTACACTATGGCTACACCTTC,CASSQPTGIGFLHYGYTF,TRBD1,-,TRBV5-1,TRBJ1-2
TGCGCCAGCAGCTTTAAACTAGCGGGAGTAATTCCCAATGAGCAGTTCTTC,CASSFKLAGVIPNEQFF,TRBD2,-,TRBV5-1,TRBJ2-1